A selection of T cell receptor beta chains follows, all from one sample in a study of T cells after yellow fever vaccination. TCRdb re-called the 5' RACE reads through MiXCR, storing one row per CDR3 protein. Of 150,000 to 200,000 distinct CDR3 sequences in the sample, approximately 9.9% are singletons; the top ten hold under 40%. The starting material was CD8+ T cells sorted from PBMCs, obtained 45 days after the yellow fever booster vaccination. Receptor source: a man younger than 35 who received the YFV17D yellow fever vaccine. Both conserved end residues are part of each CDR3. The D gene is left open where the match is weak. The size field is filled for only some rows; it gives once, few, many or a size class.

>.|17|TRBV4-2|TRBJ2-3|TRBD2
TGTGCCAGCAGCCAAGGTGGGACTAGCGGCCCCCAAGATACGCAGTATTTT
CASSQGGTSGPQDTQYF
>many|12|TRBV4-3|TRBJ2-2|.
TGCGCCAGCAGCCACCTCACCGGGGAGCTGTTTTTT
CASSHLTGELFF
>few|17|TRBV6-6|TRBJ1-6|.
TGTGCCAGCAGGGCGGACAGTTGGGGCTCCTATAATTCACCCCTCCACTTT
CASRADSWGSYNSPLHF
>.|14|TRBV27|TRBJ1-4|.
TGTGCCAGCCGCGTCGGGGTTGCAGGTGAAAAACTGTTTTTT
CASRVGVAGEKLFF
>few|15|TRBV4-1|TRBJ2-7|.
TGCGCCAGCAGCCAAGATTGGGGGAGTTCCTACGAGCAGTACTTC
CASSQDWGSSYEQYF
>.|15|TRBV27|TRBJ2-2|.
TGTGCCAGCAGTTTTCACGTCTCCCGGACCGGGGAGCTGTTTTTT
CASSFHVSRTGELFF
>.|12|TRBV4-1|TRBJ2-1|.
TGCGCCAGCAGCCAACTAGGCCATGAGCAGTTCTTC
CASSQLGHEQFF
>.|13|TRBV3-1|TRBJ2-3|.
TGTGCCAGCAGCCTAACAGCCACAGATACGCAGTATTTT
CASSLTATDTQYF
>many|16|TRBV14|TRBJ2-7|.
TGTGCCAGCAGCCAAAGAGGGGGAGTTCTCTCCTACGAGCAGTACTTC
CASSQRGGVLSYEQYF
>few|15|TRBV5-1|TRBJ2-3|.
TGCGCCAGCAGCCCTCTCCCATCGAGCACAGATACGCAGTATTTT
CASSPLPSSTDTQYF
>many|13|TRBV27|TRBJ2-6|.
TGTGCCAGCAGCCTAAATGGGGCCAACGTCCTGACTTTC
CASSLNGANVLTF
>many|15|TRBV4-2|TRBJ2-3|TRBD2
TGTGCCAGCAGCTGGACTAGCGGGTACACAGATACGCAGTATTTT
CASSWTSGYTDTQYF
>.|12|TRBV20-1|TRBJ2-1|.
TGCAGTGCTAGAGATCGGGGTAATGAGCAGTTCTTC
CSARDRGNEQFF
>few|15|TRBV2|TRBJ2-3|TRBD2
TGTGCCAGCAGTGACACTAGGGAGGGAACAGATACGCAGTATTTT
CASSDTREGTDTQYF
>few|12|TRBV12-3/TRBV12-4|TRBJ1-2|.
TGTGCCAGCGCCAGAGGGGCCTATGGCTACACCTTC
CASARGAYGYTF
>few|11|TRBV7-2|TRBJ1-2|TRBD1
TGTGCCGCGGGAACAGGGGCGGGCTACACCTTC
CAAGTGAGYTF
>.|16|TRBV5-1|TRBJ2-4|.
TGCGCCAGCAGCCCAGACTATGCCCTAGCCAAAAACATTCAGTACTTC
CASSPDYALAKNIQYF
>few|14|TRBV27|TRBJ1-2|.
TGTGCCAGCAGTTTAGCAGGGGCGCGGTATGGCTACACCTTC
CASSLAGARYGYTF
>many|18|TRBV25-1|TRBJ2-1|.
TGTGCCAGCAGTGATCTGGACAGCCGCCAGGGCGGCTACAATGAGCAGTTCTTC
CASSDLDSRQGGYNEQFF
>few|12|TRBV11-2|TRBJ2-3|.
TGTGCCAGCAGCTTTACCTTGGATACGCAGTATTTT
CASSFTLDTQYF
>many|14|TRBV5-1|TRBJ2-1|.
TGCGCCAGCAGCTACGGGACTCTTGACAATGAGCAGTTCTTC
CASSYGTLDNEQFF
>.|15|TRBV7-8|TRBJ1-2|.
TGTGCCAGCAGCCCCGGGGGGGGGCTGAACTATGGCTACACCTTC
CASSPGGGLNYGYTF
>.|14|TRBV29-1|TRBJ1-2|.
TGCAGCGTTGAAGAGCAGGGGAGGTACTATGGCTACACCTTC
CSVEEQGRYYGYTF
>.|18|TRBV4-1|TRBJ2-5|TRBD2
TGCGCCAGCAGCCAAGTTCCTCCGCTAGCGGGGGGGCAAGAGACCCAGTACTTC
CASSQVPPLAGGQETQYF
>.|15|TRBV6-5|TRBJ1-5|.
TGTGCCAGCAGTCTAAGTGTGGTTAGCAATCAGCCCCAGCATTTT
CASSLSVVSNQPQHF
>.|13|TRBV7-9|TRBJ1-1|.
TGTGCCAGCAGTGGGGCTGCGAACACTGAAGCTTTCTTT
CASSGAANTEAFF
>.|15|TRBV5-1|TRBJ1-5|TRBD1
TGCGCCAGCAGCCCCGGGACAGTCAGCAATCAGCCCCAGCATTTT
CASSPGTVSNQPQHF
>many|13|TRBV4-1|TRBJ1-1|.
TGCGCCAGCAGCCAAGTAGGGCTAGCTGAAGCTTTCTTT
CASSQVGLAEAFF
>.|18|TRBV12-3/TRBV12-4|TRBJ2-3|TRBD2
TGTGCCAGCAGTTTCCGGCGGGGGGGCTTTTTTGGCACAGATACGCAGTATTTT
CASSFRRGGFFGTDTQYF
>once|14|TRBV6-6|TRBJ1-5|TRBD1
TGTGCCAGCAGCCCAGACAGGGGGTATCAGCCCCAGCATTTT
CASSPDRGYQPQHF
>many|15|TRBV7-8|TRBJ2-3|TRBD2
TGTGCCAGCAGCCCCGGACTAGCTAACACAGATACGCAGTATTTT
CASSPGLANTDTQYF
>few|14|TRBV11-2|TRBJ2-1|.
TGTGCCAGCAGCCCGACAGGGAGGGACAATGAGCAGTTCTTC
CASSPTGRDNEQFF
>.|13|TRBV12-3/TRBV12-4|TRBJ2-1|.
TGTGCCAGCGGTAGTAGCTCCTACAATGAGCAGTTCTTC
CASGSSSYNEQFF
>.|18|TRBV10-3|TRBJ1-1|.
TGTGCCATCAGTGAGACCCGGGACAAGTTGATAATGAACACTGAAGCTTTCTTT
CAISETRDKLIMNTEAFF
>few|13|TRBV7-2|TRBJ2-7|.
TGTGCCAGCAGCCTAGGGTGGGCATACGAGCAGTACTTC
CASSLGWAYEQYF
>.|13|TRBV4-1|TRBJ2-7|TRBD1
TGCGCCAGCAGAGGGACAGGGCCGGGGGAGCAGTACTTC
CASRGTGPGEQYF
>few|18|TRBV7-3|TRBJ1-2|.
TGTGCCAGCAGCCCGATAGGGGGTAGGGGGACCAAAGACTATGGCTACACCTTC
CASSPIGGRGTKDYGYTF
>.|12|TRBV11-2|TRBJ2-4|.
TGTGCCAGCAGCTTCCAAGAAAACATTCAGTACTTC
CASSFQENIQYF
>.|13|TRBV4-1|TRBJ2-1|.
TGCGCCAGCAGCCCAGAATGGGCTAATGAGCAGTTCTTC
CASSPEWANEQFF
>many|12|TRBV20-1|TRBJ2-5|.
TGCAGTGCTAGGACTACTCAAGAGACCCAGTACTTC
CSARTTQETQYF
>.|15|TRBV10-3|TRBJ2-3|TRBD2
TGTGCCATCAGTGGGGAGGGGCTTGACCCAGATACGCAGTATTTT
CAISGEGLDPDTQYF
>many|14|TRBV12-3/TRBV12-4|TRBJ2-4|TRBD1
TGTGCCAGCAGTCGCCCGGGACAGAAAAACATTCAGTACTTC
CASSRPGQKNIQYF
>.|13|TRBV2|TRBJ2-7|.
TGTGCCAGCAGGAGGGGGGGCGGGAACGAGCAGTACTTC
CASRRGGGNEQYF
>.|14|TRBV19|TRBJ2-3|.
TGTGCCAGTAGTATAGTCCCGTACACAGATACGCAGTATTTT
CASSIVPYTDTQYF